Shown below are 5 T cell receptor beta chains from a single sample sequenced in a study of T cells in Graves' hyperthyroidism and ophthalmopathy. TCR beta CDR3 sequences were amplified from RNA transcripts. Carried out on the TCR CDR3, a first-round RT-PCR used the HTBI primer set. A single record per CDR3 protein comes from TCRdb applying MiXCR to the multiplex PCR reads. The sample has about 410,000 distinct CDR3 sequences, about 14% seen once. Sequencing input: blood. These receptors were obtained from a man between 18 and 29 years old with Graves' ophthalmopathy.

This clonotype came up a few times. The chain is built from TRBV20-1 and TRBJ1-1, with unresolved D. The CDR3 has 10 residues. Germline loops: CDR1 DFQATT, CDR2 SNEGSKA (reference sequence). The V gene lost 4 bases and the J gene lost 11 bases, with 11 bases spanning the gap. The CDR3 loop is CSATLYGAFF. The CDR3 nucleotides are TGCAGTGCTACTCTTTACGGGGCTTTCTTT.

The table lists this clonotype with a few counts. The chain uses TRBV4-1 and TRBJ1-1; 7 bases align to TRBD1. The CDR3 sequence is 15 residues long. Per the germline V gene, CDR1 is MGHRA and CDR2 is YSYEKL. J gave up 4 bases and V 3 bases, and 8 bases lay outside the gene matches. The CDR3 DNA sequence: TGCGCCAGCAGCCACAGGGGGATGGGTGTCACTGAAGCTTTCTTT. This codes for CASSHRGMGVTEAFF.

This clonotype turned up a few times. This chain joins TRBV4-1 and TRBJ2-7; D not certain. Germline assignment: CDR1 MGHRA and CDR2 YSYEKL. CDR3 length: 13 residues. V gave up 1 base and J gave up 3 bases, with 7 bases separating them. The CDR3 DNA sequence: TGCGCCAGCAGCCAAGTTGGGGTCTACGAGCAGTACTTC. Translated: CASSQVGVYEQYF.

This clonotype was seen at least ten times. CDR3 region: CASSLVLHINQETQYF. The DNA of the CDR3 is TGTGCCAGCAGCTTAGTTCTTCACATCAACCAAGAGACCCAGTACTTC. The rearrangement joins TRBV7-9 to TRBJ2-5; D gene uncertain. The CDR3 covers 16 residues. Trimming took off 1 base at V and 0 bases at J, with 12 bases between the two ends. CDR1 and CDR2 from the germline V gene are SEHNR and FQNEAQ (reference sequence).

This clonotype was detected once. The chain carries TRBV4-1 and TRBJ2-7, with TRBD2 matching over 11 bases. Germline-derived CDR1 and CDR2 are MGHRA and YSYEKL. The CDR3 is 15 residues long. With 4 bases clipped from V and 2 bases from J, the junction kept 4 bases outside the gene matches. CDR3 bases: TGCGCCAGCAGCCGGCTAGCGGGGGGACCCTACGAGCAGTACTTC. Encoded protein: CASSRLAGGPYEQYF.